A selection of T cell receptor beta chains follows, all from one sample in a study of regulatory T cells in long-lasting Graves disease. TCRdb re-called the multiplex PCR reads through MiXCR, storing one row per CDR3 protein. The table lists some 410,000 distinct CDR3 sequences, about a sixth of them singletons. These data also featured in a second study, about T cells in Graves' hyperthyroidism and ophthalmopathy.

This sample comprised peripheral blood mononuclear cells (PBMCs), obtained at new diagnosis, from a patient treated with antithyroid drugs. The receptors originated from a woman aged 25 to 39 with Graves disease. Each CDR3 is given with its conserved first and last residue. A D gene is named only where the DNA matches it firmly. Only some rows state a clone size, as once, few, many or a class for expanded clones.

cdr3_nt: TGTGCCAGCAGCCCCCGGGACAGGGGATCTCCCTATGGCTACACCTTC
cdr3_aa: CASSPRDRGSPYGYTF
j_call: TRBJ1-2
clone_size: many
d_call: TRBD1
v_call: TRBV3-1
cdr3_length: 16

cdr3_nt: TGTGCCAGCGGCTCCAACTATGGCTACACCTTC
cdr3_aa: CASGSNYGYTF
j_call: TRBJ1-2
clone_size: many
d_call: NA
v_call: TRBV14
cdr3_length: 11

cdr3_nt: TGTGCCAGCTCACCCTCCCGGGACAGGGGCAGGGACGAGCAGTACTTC
cdr3_aa: CASSPSRDRGRDEQYF
j_call: TRBJ2-7
clone_size: few
d_call: TRBD1
v_call: TRBV18
cdr3_length: 16

cdr3_nt: TGTGCCAGCAGTTTATTCGAGTCGGGTGAAGCTTTCTTT
cdr3_aa: CASSLFESGEAFF
j_call: TRBJ1-1
clone_size: many
d_call: NA
v_call: TRBV28
cdr3_length: 13

cdr3_nt: TGTGCCAGCAGTTTGGAATCCGGGACTAGCGGGAACTCCTACGAGCAGTACTTC
cdr3_aa: CASSLESGTSGNSYEQYF
j_call: TRBJ2-7
clone_size: many
d_call: TRBD2
v_call: TRBV28
cdr3_length: 18

cdr3_nt: TGTGCCAGCAGTTTCCAGGGTAATTCACCCCTCCACTTT
cdr3_aa: CASSFQGNSPLHF
j_call: TRBJ1-6
clone_size: many
d_call: NA
v_call: TRBV12-3/TRBV12-4
cdr3_length: 13

cdr3_nt: TGTGCCAGCAGTTGGGGGCTTACCACCGGGGAGCTGTTTTTT
cdr3_aa: CASSWGLTTGELFF
j_call: TRBJ2-2
clone_size: few
d_call: NA
v_call: TRBV6-5
cdr3_length: 14

cdr3_nt: TGCAGTGCCTCCGGACAGGGTTTAACTAGCACTGAAGCTTTCTTT
cdr3_aa: CSASGQGLTSTEAFF
j_call: TRBJ1-1
clone_size: many
d_call: TRBD1
v_call: TRBV20-1
cdr3_length: 15

cdr3_nt: TGTGCCACCAGTGAAGGGGGTCTGAGCTACGAGCAGTACTTC
cdr3_aa: CATSEGGLSYEQYF
j_call: TRBJ2-7
clone_size: few
d_call: NA
v_call: TRBV24-1
cdr3_length: 14

cdr3_nt: TGTGCTAGTGGTTTGTACGGGGGACAGCAAGAGACCCAGTACTTC
cdr3_aa: CASGLYGGQQETQYF
j_call: TRBJ2-5
clone_size: many
d_call: NA
v_call: TRBV12-5
cdr3_length: 15

cdr3_nt: TGTGCCTGGAGTTGGGGACAGTACAATGAGCAGTTCTTC
cdr3_aa: CAWSWGQYNEQFF
j_call: TRBJ2-1
clone_size: many
d_call: TRBD1
v_call: TRBV30
cdr3_length: 13

cdr3_nt: TGTGCCAGCAGCCCTAGCGGGAGGGCCGCCGGGGAGCTGTTTTTT
cdr3_aa: CASSPSGRAAGELFF
j_call: TRBJ2-2
clone_size: many
d_call: TRBD2
v_call: TRBV5-6
cdr3_length: 15

cdr3_nt: TGTGCCATCAGTGATATACTACTAGCGGGGGGCAATGAGCAGTTCTTC
cdr3_aa: CAISDILLAGGNEQFF
j_call: TRBJ2-1
clone_size: many
d_call: TRBD2
v_call: TRBV10-3
cdr3_length: 16

cdr3_nt: TGCAGTGCTACTGGGTGGGTGGGGCGCCGATCAGATACGCAGTATTTT
cdr3_aa: CSATGWVGRRSDTQYF
j_call: TRBJ2-3
clone_size: many
d_call: NA
v_call: TRBV20-1
cdr3_length: 16

cdr3_nt: TGTGCCTGGACCTTTAGGTGGGGAATCGGGACCCAGTACTTC
cdr3_aa: CAWTFRWGIGTQYF
j_call: TRBJ2-5
clone_size: many
d_call: NA
v_call: TRBV30
cdr3_length: 14

cdr3_nt: TGTGCCAGCAGCCCTCGTCTAGGACTAGCGGGAGGCAAAAGCAATGAGCAGTTCTTC
cdr3_aa: CASSPRLGLAGGKSNEQFF
j_call: TRBJ2-1
clone_size: few
d_call: TRBD2
v_call: TRBV9
cdr3_length: 19

cdr3_nt: TGTGCCAGCAGCTTGGCCCCCGGGCAGGGAATCATGGCCCAGCATTTT
cdr3_aa: CASSLAPGQGIMAQHF
j_call: TRBJ1-5
clone_size: many
d_call: NA
v_call: TRBV5-6
cdr3_length: 16

cdr3_nt: TGTGCCAGCAGTTTGAGGTCTCCGCCGCCCGAATACGAGCAGTACTTC
cdr3_aa: CASSLRSPPPEYEQYF
j_call: TRBJ2-7
clone_size: few
d_call: NA
v_call: TRBV27
cdr3_length: 16

cdr3_nt: TGTGCCAGCAGTATTCAGGGGGCCGATTATGGCTACACCTTC
cdr3_aa: CASSIQGADYGYTF
j_call: TRBJ1-2
clone_size: many
d_call: TRBD1
v_call: TRBV28
cdr3_length: 14

cdr3_nt: TGTGCCAGCAGCCAGGGACGAAACTACGAGCAGTACTTC
cdr3_aa: CASSQGRNYEQYF
j_call: TRBJ2-7
clone_size: many
d_call: NA
v_call: TRBV13
cdr3_length: 13

cdr3_nt: TGTGCCAGCAGTGATCAGGGAGACTATGGCTACACCTTC
cdr3_aa: CASSDQGDYGYTF
j_call: TRBJ1-2
clone_size: NA
d_call: NA
v_call: TRBV6-2/TRBV6-3
cdr3_length: 13

cdr3_nt: TGTGCCAGCCGGACTAGCGGTCGCTCCTACGAGCAGTACTTC
cdr3_aa: CASRTSGRSYEQYF
j_call: TRBJ2-7
clone_size: few
d_call: TRBD2
v_call: TRBV19
cdr3_length: 14

cdr3_nt: TGTGCCAGCAGGACAGGGAGAGTTACCGGGGAGCTGTTTTTT
cdr3_aa: CASRTGRVTGELFF
j_call: TRBJ2-2
clone_size: NA
d_call: TRBD1
v_call: TRBV6-1
cdr3_length: 14

cdr3_nt: TGTGCCAGCAGCTTAGCCATCCAACTTCGAGCGAATGAGCAGTTCTTC
cdr3_aa: CASSLAIQLRANEQFF
j_call: TRBJ2-1
clone_size: many
d_call: NA
v_call: TRBV7-8
cdr3_length: 16

cdr3_nt: TGTGCCAGCAGTTTATTGGGACTAGCTGGGGGCGGGGAGCTGTTTTTT
cdr3_aa: CASSLLGLAGGGELFF
j_call: TRBJ2-2
clone_size: NA
d_call: TRBD2
v_call: TRBV27
cdr3_length: 16

cdr3_nt: TGTGCCAGTAGACAGGGCGCCACAAAGGAATCTGGAAACACCATATATTTT
cdr3_aa: CASRQGATKESGNTIYF
j_call: TRBJ1-3
clone_size: few
d_call: NA
v_call: TRBV19
cdr3_length: 17

cdr3_nt: TGCAGCGTTGAACCCACCACCGGGACAGGGAGGGATAATGAGCAGTTCTTC
cdr3_aa: CSVEPTTGTGRDNEQFF
j_call: TRBJ2-1
clone_size: many
d_call: TRBD1
v_call: TRBV29-1
cdr3_length: 17

cdr3_nt: TGTGCCAGCAGTTACGCGTACCAGGGCTCCTATAATTCACCCCTCCACTTT
cdr3_aa: CASSYAYQGSYNSPLHF
j_call: TRBJ1-6
clone_size: NA
d_call: NA
v_call: TRBV6-2/TRBV6-3
cdr3_length: 17

cdr3_nt: TGTGCCAGCAGCTTAGTGCAGGGGATCTCCTACGAGCAGTACTTC
cdr3_aa: CASSLVQGISYEQYF
j_call: TRBJ2-7
clone_size: NA
d_call: NA
v_call: TRBV7-8
cdr3_length: 15

cdr3_nt: TGTGCCAGTAGTATATACAGGGTGGGACAGCCCCAGCATTTT
cdr3_aa: CASSIYRVGQPQHF
j_call: TRBJ1-5
clone_size: NA
d_call: NA
v_call: TRBV19
cdr3_length: 14